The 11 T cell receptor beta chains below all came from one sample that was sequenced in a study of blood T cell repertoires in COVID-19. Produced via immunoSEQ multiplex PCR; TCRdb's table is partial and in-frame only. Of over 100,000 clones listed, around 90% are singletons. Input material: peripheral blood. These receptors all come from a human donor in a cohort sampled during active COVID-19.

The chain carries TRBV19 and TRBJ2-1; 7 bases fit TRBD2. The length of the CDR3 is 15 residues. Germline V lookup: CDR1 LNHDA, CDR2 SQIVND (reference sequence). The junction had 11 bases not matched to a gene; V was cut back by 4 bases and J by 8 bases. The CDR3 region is CASSKDGTNVYEQFF. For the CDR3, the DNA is TGTGCCAGTAGTAAGGATGGGACTAACGTCTATGAGCAGTTCTTC.

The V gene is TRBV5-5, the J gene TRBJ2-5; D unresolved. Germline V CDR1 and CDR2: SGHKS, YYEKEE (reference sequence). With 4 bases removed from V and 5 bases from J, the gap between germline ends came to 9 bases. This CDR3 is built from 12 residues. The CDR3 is CASSPFSETQYF. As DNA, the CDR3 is TGTGCCAGCAGCCCCTTTTCTGAGACCCAGTACTTC.

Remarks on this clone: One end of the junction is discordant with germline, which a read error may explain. In DNA form, the CDR3 reads TGTACCAGCAGGGCAGGGGGTCGGGCGTATGGCTACACCTTC. Translation: CTSRAGGRAYGYTF. The J gene is TRBJ1-2, the V gene TRBV6-6; 7 nucleotides align to TRBD1. The germline V gene encodes CDR1 MNHNY and CDR2 SVGAGI (reference sequence). CDR3 length equals 14 residues.

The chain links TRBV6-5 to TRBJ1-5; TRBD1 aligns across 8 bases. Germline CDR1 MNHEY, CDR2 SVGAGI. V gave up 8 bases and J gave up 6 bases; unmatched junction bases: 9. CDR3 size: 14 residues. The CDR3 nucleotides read TGTGCCAGCCGCCCGACAGGGGAGAGTCAGCCCCAGCATTTT. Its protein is CASRPTGESQPQHF.

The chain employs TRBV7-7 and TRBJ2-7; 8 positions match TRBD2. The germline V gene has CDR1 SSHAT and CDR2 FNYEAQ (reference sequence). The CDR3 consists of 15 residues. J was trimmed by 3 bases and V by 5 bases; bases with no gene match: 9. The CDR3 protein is CASSTGTSRLYEQYF. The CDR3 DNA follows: TGTGCCAGCAGCACCGGGACTAGTCGACTCTACGAGCAGTACTTC.

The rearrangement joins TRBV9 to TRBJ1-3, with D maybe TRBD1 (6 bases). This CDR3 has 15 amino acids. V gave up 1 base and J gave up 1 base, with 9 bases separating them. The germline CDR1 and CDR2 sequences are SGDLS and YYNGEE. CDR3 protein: CASSVLGASGNTIYF. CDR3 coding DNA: TGTGCCAGCAGCGTATTGGGGGCATCTGGAAACACCATATATTTT.

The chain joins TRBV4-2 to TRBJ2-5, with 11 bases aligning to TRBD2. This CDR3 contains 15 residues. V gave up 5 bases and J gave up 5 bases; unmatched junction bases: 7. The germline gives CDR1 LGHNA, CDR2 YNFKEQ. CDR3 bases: TGTGCCAGCAGCTACATAGCGGGGGGGCAGGAGACCCAGTACTTC. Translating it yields CASSYIAGGQETQYF.

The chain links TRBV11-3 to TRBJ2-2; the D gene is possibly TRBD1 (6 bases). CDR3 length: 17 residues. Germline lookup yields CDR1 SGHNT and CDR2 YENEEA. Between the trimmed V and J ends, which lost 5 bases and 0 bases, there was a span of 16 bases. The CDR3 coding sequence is TGTGCCAGCAGCCCAGGGGACGGCCCAGCGAACACCGGGGAGCTGTTTTTT. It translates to CASSPGDGPANTGELFF.

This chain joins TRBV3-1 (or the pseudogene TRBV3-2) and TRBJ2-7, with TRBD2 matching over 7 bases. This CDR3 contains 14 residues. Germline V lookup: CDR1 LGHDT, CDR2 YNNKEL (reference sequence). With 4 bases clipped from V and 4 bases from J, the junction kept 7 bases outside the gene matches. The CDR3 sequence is CASSPLAGVYEQYF. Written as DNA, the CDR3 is TGTGCCAGCAGCCCTCTGGCGGGGGTTTACGAGCAGTACTTC.

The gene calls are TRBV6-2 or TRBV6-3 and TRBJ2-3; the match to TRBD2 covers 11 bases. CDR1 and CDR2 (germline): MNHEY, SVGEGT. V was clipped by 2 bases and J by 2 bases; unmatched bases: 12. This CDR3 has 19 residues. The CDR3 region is CASSYLLAGGQKNTDTQYF. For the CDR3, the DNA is TGTGCCAGCAGTTACCTGCTAGCGGGGGGTCAGAAGAACACAGATACGCAGTATTTT.

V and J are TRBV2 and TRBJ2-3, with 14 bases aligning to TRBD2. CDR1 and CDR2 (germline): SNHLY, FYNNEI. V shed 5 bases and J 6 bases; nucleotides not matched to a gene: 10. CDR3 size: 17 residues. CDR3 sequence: CASSPTGLAGGVDTQYF. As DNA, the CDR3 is TGTGCCAGCAGTCCAACTGGACTAGCGGGGGGCGTGGATACGCAGTATTTT.